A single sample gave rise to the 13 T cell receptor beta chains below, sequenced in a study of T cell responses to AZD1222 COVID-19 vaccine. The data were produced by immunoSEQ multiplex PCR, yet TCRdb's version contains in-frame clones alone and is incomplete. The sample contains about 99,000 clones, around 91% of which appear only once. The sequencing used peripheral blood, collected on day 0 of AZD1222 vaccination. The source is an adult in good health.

The CDR3 DNA reads TGTGCCAGCAGCCCCTGGACAGGCCGGAATGAAAAACTGTTTTTT. Protein: CASSPWTGRNEKLFF. This chain uses TRBV7-6 with TRBJ1-4; TRBD1 agrees at 7 bases. V trimming: 5 bases; J trimming: 5 bases; junction bases outside the gene matches: 8. Germline CDR1 is SGHVS and CDR2 is FNYEAQ. The CDR3 length is 15 residues. Full variable domain (outside the CDR3, taken from reference TRBV7-6 and TRBJ1-4): GAGVSQSPRYKVTKRGQDVALRCDPISGHVSLYWYRQALGQGPEFLTYFNYEAQQDKSGLPNDRFSAERPEGSISTLTIQRTEQRDSAMYRCASSPWTGRNEKLFFGSGTQLSVL.

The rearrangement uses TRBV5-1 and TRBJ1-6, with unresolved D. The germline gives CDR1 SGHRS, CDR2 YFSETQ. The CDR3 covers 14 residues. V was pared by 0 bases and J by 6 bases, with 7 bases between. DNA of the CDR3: TGCGCCAGCAGCTTGGGAAGGACTAATTCACCCCTCCACTTT. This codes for CASSLGRTNSPLHF.

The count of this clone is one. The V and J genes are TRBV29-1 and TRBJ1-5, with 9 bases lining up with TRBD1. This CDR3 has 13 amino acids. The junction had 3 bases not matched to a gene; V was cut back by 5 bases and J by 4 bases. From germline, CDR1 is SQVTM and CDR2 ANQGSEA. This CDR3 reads CSVTGTGNQPQHF. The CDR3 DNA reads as TGCAGCGTTACCGGGACAGGGAATCAGCCCCAGCATTTT.

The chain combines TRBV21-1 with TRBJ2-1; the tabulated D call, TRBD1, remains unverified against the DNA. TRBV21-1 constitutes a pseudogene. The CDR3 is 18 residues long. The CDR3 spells CASSHPSPGTKTYNEQFF. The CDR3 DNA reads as TGTGCCAGCAGCCACCCCTCCCCCGGGACAAAGACCTACAATGAGCAGTTCTTC.

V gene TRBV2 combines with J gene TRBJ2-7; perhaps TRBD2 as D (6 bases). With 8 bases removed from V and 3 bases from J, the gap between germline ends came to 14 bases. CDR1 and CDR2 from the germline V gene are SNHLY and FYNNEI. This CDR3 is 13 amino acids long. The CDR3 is CASDRDSYYEQYF. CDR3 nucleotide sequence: TGTGCCAGCGACCGGGACTCGTACTACGAGCAGTACTTC.

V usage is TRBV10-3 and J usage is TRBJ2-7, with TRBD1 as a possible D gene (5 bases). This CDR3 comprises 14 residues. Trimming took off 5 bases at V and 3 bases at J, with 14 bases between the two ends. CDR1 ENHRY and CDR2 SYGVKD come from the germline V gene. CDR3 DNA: TGTGCCATCAGTCTAAGGGGTTCAGGCTACGAGCAGTACTTC. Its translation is CAISLRGSGYEQYF.

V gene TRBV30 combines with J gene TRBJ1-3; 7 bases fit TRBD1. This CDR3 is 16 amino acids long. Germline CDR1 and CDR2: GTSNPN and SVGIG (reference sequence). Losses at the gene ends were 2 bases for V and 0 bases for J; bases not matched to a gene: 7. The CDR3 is CAWSLMGTVSGNTIYF. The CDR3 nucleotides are TGTGCCTGGAGTCTTATGGGGACAGTCTCTGGAAACACCATATATTTT.

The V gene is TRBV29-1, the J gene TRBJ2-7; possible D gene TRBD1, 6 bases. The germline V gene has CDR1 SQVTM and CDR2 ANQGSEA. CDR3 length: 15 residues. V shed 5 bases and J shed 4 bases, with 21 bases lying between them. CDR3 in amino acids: CSVTSDRRLAYEQYF. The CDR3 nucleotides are TGCAGCGTTACCAGTGACAGGCGTCTGGCTTACGAGCAGTACTTC.

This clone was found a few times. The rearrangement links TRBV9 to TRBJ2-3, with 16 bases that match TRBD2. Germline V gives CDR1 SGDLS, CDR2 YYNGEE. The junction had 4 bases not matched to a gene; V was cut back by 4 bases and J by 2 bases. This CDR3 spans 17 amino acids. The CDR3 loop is CASSLGTSGGATDTQYF. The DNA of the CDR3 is TGTGCCAGCAGCTTAGGGACTAGCGGGGGGGCCACAGATACGCAGTATTTT.

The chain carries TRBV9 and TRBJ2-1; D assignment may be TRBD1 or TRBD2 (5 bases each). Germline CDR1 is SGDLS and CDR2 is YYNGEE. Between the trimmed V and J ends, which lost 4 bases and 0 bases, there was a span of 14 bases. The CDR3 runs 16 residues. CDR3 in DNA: TGTGCCAGCAGCACCCGGGGCGGAATCTCCTACAATGAGCAGTTCTTC. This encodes CASSTRGGISYNEQFF.

The CDR3 DNA follows: TGTGCCAGCAGTTACGGTCGGTTGGGGGGCTACACCTTC. Translated, it gives CASSYGRLGGYTF. The chain employs TRBV6-5 and TRBJ1-2; D gene unclear. From germline, CDR1 is MNHEY and CDR2 SVGAGI. The CDR3 length is 13 residues. The germline V and J ends were trimmed by 2 bases and 8 bases, with 12 bases remaining between them.

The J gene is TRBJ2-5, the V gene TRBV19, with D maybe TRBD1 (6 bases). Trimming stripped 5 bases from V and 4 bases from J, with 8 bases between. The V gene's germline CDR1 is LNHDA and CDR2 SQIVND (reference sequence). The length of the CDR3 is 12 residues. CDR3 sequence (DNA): TGTGCCAGTAGTTCACAGGGAGAGACCCAGTACTTC. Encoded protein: CASSSQGETQYF.

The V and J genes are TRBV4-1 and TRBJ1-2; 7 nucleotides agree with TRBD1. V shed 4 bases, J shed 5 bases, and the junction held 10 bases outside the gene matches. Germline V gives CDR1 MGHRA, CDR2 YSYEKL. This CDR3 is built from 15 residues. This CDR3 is CASSPRDSQSYGYTF. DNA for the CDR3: TGCGCCAGCAGCCCTCGGGACAGCCAGTCGTATGGCTACACCTTC.